The sequence of this T cell receptor beta chain was determined in a study of shared clonotypes between healthy human individuals. The assay was immunoSEQ multiplex PCR, and TCRdb's table has in-frame clones only and misses some. The profile shows some 2.1 million clones, 93% of them singletons. The germline CDR1 and CDR2 sequences are MNHEY and SMNVEV (reference sequence). Between the trimmed V and J ends, which lost 0 bases and 6 bases, there was a span of 12 bases. The CDR3 is 15 amino acids. Positively selected for CCR7, the CD45RO-negative cells used as naive CD8 cells excluded terminally differentiated effector memory CD45RA+ cells.

J is TRBJ1-5 and V is TRBV27; tentative D call: TRBD1 (5 bases). Input material: naive CD8+ T cells from PBMCs. The clonotype was recovered from a man between 18 and 35 years old in good health. Some clones in this sample may be carry-over from other donors' samples. As DNA, the CDR3 is TGTGCCAGCAGTTTATCACCCTCAGGGTTTCAGCCCCAGCATTTT. Residues: CASSLSPSGFQPQHF.